The rows below give T cell receptor beta chains drawn from one sample of a study of T cell responses to AZD1222 COVID-19 vaccine. Assay used: immunoSEQ multiplex PCR; TCRdb lists only in-frame clones, some missing. In the table there are fewer than 90,000 clones, about 82% of which are singletons. The starting material was peripheral blood, obtained 28 days after the second AZD1222 dose. The origin of the receptors is an adult who received the AZD1222 COVID-19 vaccine. CDR3s include the opening cysteine and the closing phenylalanine or tryptophan. A D gene is named only where the DNA matches it firmly. Expanded clones are given a class, and other clones once, few, many or no size at all.

V	J	size	D	CDR3	DNA
TRBV12-5	TRBJ1-1	NA	NA	CASGLDRSIEAFF	TGTGCTAGTGGCCTCGACAGAAGCATTGAAGCTTTCTTT
TRBV6-5	TRBJ2-1	NA	TRBD2	CASSSGLAINEQFF	TGTGCCAGCAGTTCCGGACTAGCCATTAATGAGCAGTTCTTC
TRBV5-6	TRBJ2-5	NA	NA	CASSLTGREQETQYF	TGTGCCAGCAGCTTAACAGGGAGGGAACAAGAGACCCAGTACTTC
TRBV29-1	TRBJ2-5	NA	NA	CSVALTSSSTETQYF	TGCAGCGTTGCCTTGACTAGTTCTTCTACGGAGACCCAGTACTTC
TRBV5-1	TRBJ2-1	NA	TRBD1	CASSSAGTGGYNEQFF	TGCGCCAGCAGCTCCGCCGGGACAGGGGGGTACAATGAGCAGTTCTTC
TRBV11-2	TRBJ2-1	NA	NA	CASSLDRVEYNEQFF	TGTGCCAGCAGCTTAGACAGGGTTGAATACAATGAGCAGTTCTTC
TRBV7-9	TRBJ2-2	once	TRBD1	CASVAQGALAGELFF	TGTGCCAGCGTAGCCCAGGGGGCGTTGGCCGGGGAGCTGTTTTTT
TRBV5-1	TRBJ2-7	NA	NA	CASSKEGQNYEQYF	TGCGCCAGCAGCAAGGAGGGACAGAACTACGAGCAGTACTTC
TRBV11-1	TRBJ2-7	NA	TRBD2	CASSLTSGPHYEQYF	TGTGCCAGCAGCTTAACTAGCGGGCCTCACTACGAGCAGTACTTC
TRBV6-4	TRBJ2-1	NA	NA	CASSDRARDEQFF	TGTGCCAGCAGTGACAGGGCTCGGGATGAGCAGTTCTTC
TRBV5-1	TRBJ2-3	few	TRBD2	CASSSREGTTDTQYF	TGCGCCAGCAGCTCGCGGGAGGGAACCACAGATACGCAGTATTTT
TRBV6-4	TRBJ2-2	once	NA	CASSGGRGTGELFF	TGTGCCAGCAGTGGGGGCCGGGGCACCGGGGAGCTGTTTTTT
TRBV27	TRBJ1-2	NA	NA	CASRRTGTDYGYTF	TGTGCCAGCAGACGCACCGGGACGGACTATGGCTACACCTTC
TRBV18	TRBJ2-1	NA	TRBD1	CASSPGDRGQSSYNEQFF	TGTGCCAGCTCGCCTGGAGACAGGGGCCAAAGCTCCTACAATGAGCAGTTCTTC
TRBV30	TRBJ2-3	NA	NA	CAWSVRQPSTDTQYF	TGTGCCTGGAGTGTACGGCAACCTAGCACAGATACGCAGTATTTT
TRBV19	TRBJ1-4	NA	TRBD1	CASSGTATNEKLFF	TGTGCCAGTAGTGGGACAGCAACTAATGAAAAACTGTTTTTT
TRBV7-8	TRBJ2-1	NA	TRBD2	CASSQGGWREMYNEQFF	TGTGCCAGCAGTCAAGGCGGGTGGCGGGAGATGTACAATGAGCAGTTCTTC
TRBV5-1	TRBJ2-5	NA	NA	CASSPRGLPGTVGEETQYF	TGCGCCAGCAGCCCGCGAGGCCTACCGGGGACGGTAGGGGAAGAGACCCAGTACTTC
TRBV6-5	TRBJ1-4	NA	TRBD1	CASTQPGQYEKLFF	TGTGCCAGCACCCAGCCGGGACAGTATGAAAAACTGTTTTTT
TRBV7-8	TRBJ2-7	few	NA	CASSLVVFSYEQYF	TGTGCCAGCAGCTTAGTGGTCTTCTCCTACGAGCAGTACTTC
TRBV3-1/TRBV3-2	TRBJ2-7	NA	NA	CASSYGQSLFYEQYF	TGTGCCAGCAGCTACGGACAGTCTCTTTTCTACGAGCAGTACTTC
TRBV5-1	TRBJ2-2	NA	NA	CASSLEASRAGELFF	TGCGCCAGCAGCTTGGAGGCTTCTAGGGCCGGGGAGCTGTTTTTT
TRBV10-3	TRBJ2-1	NA	TRBD2	CAISPGLASNEQFF	TGTGCCATCAGTCCGGGACTAGCGAGCAATGAGCAGTTCTTC
TRBV5-1	TRBJ2-1	once	TRBD1	CASSLIQGEGQNEQFF	TGCGCCAGCAGCTTGATACAGGGGGAAGGTCAGAATGAGCAGTTCTTC
TRBV19	TRBJ2-7	NA	TRBD1	CASSIGTGGEQYF	TGTGCCAGTAGTATCGGGACAGGGGGCGAGCAGTACTTC
TRBV6-5	TRBJ2-3	NA	TRBD2	CASSYGLAGVSDTQYF	TGTGCCAGCAGTTACGGCTTAGCGGGAGTCTCAGATACGCAGTATTTT
TRBV7-6	TRBJ2-5	NA	NA	CASSLNTAFRFQETQYF	TGTGCCAGCAGCTTAAACACAGCGTTCCGATTCCAAGAGACCCAGTACTTC
TRBV7-9	TRBJ1-1	NA	TRBD1	CASSFRDRQTEAFF	TGTGCCAGCAGCTTCAGGGACAGGCAAACTGAAGCTTTCTTT
TRBV5-8	TRBJ2-5	NA	NA	CASSSAKGGWGETQYF	TGTGCCAGCAGCTCGGCCAAGGGCGGGTGGGGAGAGACCCAGTACTTC
TRBV18	TRBJ1-4	once	NA	CASSPGGAGEKLFF	TGTGCCAGCTCACCAGGGGGCGCCGGTGAAAAACTGTTTTTT
TRBV6-1	TRBJ1-2	NA	NA	CASSESWGNYGYTF	TGTGCCAGCAGTGAATCGTGGGGGAACTATGGCTACACCTTC
TRBV30	TRBJ2-7	NA	TRBD1	CAWSLGQGIYEQYF	TGTGCCTGGAGTTTGGGACAGGGGATCTACGAGCAGTACTTC
TRBV2	TRBJ1-2	once	NA	CASSGDRYGYTF	TGTGCCAGCAGTGGGGATCGGTATGGCTACACCTTC
TRBV5-5	TRBJ1-5	NA	TRBD1	CASSLDAGTGNQPQHF	TGTGCCAGCAGCTTGGATGCCGGGACAGGGAATCAGCCCCAGCATTTT
TRBV18	TRBJ2-1	once	NA	CASSPGGGSYNEQFF	TGTGCCAGCTCACCTGGGGGCGGGTCCTACAATGAGCAGTTCTTC
TRBV5-5	TRBJ2-1	NA	TRBD2	CASSSRTSVYNEQFF	TGTGCCAGCAGCTCCCGGACTAGCGTCTACAATGAGCAGTTCTTC
TRBV12-3/TRBV12-4	TRBJ1-3	NA	NA	CASSLQRNTIYF	TGTGCCAGCAGTTTACAGCGGAACACCATATATTTT
TRBV3-1/TRBV3-2	TRBJ2-3	NA	TRBD2	CASSQVLAGGPNTQYF	TGTGCCAGCAGCCAAGTCCTAGCGGGAGGGCCGAATACGCAGTATTTT
TRBV18	TRBJ1-3	NA	NA	CASSPFDSKSGNTIYF	TGTGCCAGCTCACCTTTCGACAGTAAATCTGGAAACACCATATATTTT
TRBV5-1	TRBJ2-2	NA	NA	CASSLGLRSGELFF	TGCGCCAGCAGCTTGGGACTTCGTTCCGGGGAGCTGTTTTTT
TRBV3-1/TRBV3-2	TRBJ2-1	NA	TRBD2	CASSQAGGWDEQFF	TGTGCCAGCAGCCAAGCGGGGGGGTGGGATGAGCAGTTCTTC
TRBV9	TRBJ2-7	NA	NA	CASSSEVATYEQYF	TGTGCCAGCAGCTCAGAGGTGGCTACTTACGAGCAGTACTTC
TRBV21-1	TRBJ1-2	NA	NA	CASSDRDRVYGYTF	TGTGCCAGCAGCGACCGGGACAGGGTCTATGGCTACACCTTC
TRBV5-1	TRBJ2-3	NA	TRBD1	CASSLPGQGGDTQYF	TGCGCCAGCAGCCTTCCGGGACAGGGTGGAGATACGCAGTATTTT
TRBV7-7	TRBJ1-1	NA	NA	CASSQDINTEAFF	TGTGCCAGCAGCCAGGACATCAACACTGAAGCTTTCTTT
TRBV5-1	TRBJ2-6	NA	NA	CASSLVEGANVLTF	TGCGCCAGCAGCTTGGTAGAGGGGGCCAACGTCCTGACTTTC
TRBV12-3/TRBV12-4	TRBJ1-4	NA	NA	CASSLLEGEKLFF	TGTGCCAGCAGTTTGCTTGAAGGGGAAAAACTGTTTTTT
TRBV6-5	TRBJ2-1	NA	NA	CASSRRGSYNEQFF	TGTGCCAGCAGCCGCCGTGGGTCCTACAATGAGCAGTTCTTC
TRBV11-3	TRBJ2-1	NA	TRBD2	CASSSTTSGRVEEQFF	TGTGCCAGCAGCTCCACGACTAGCGGGAGGGTGGAGGAGCAGTTCTTC
TRBV2	TRBJ1-1	NA	NA	CAIGVDSRANTEAFF	TGTGCCATCGGGGTGGACAGCAGAGCGAACACTGAAGCTTTCTTT
TRBV21-1	TRBJ1-4	NA	NA	CASSNGFRRKLFF	TGTGCCAGCAGCAATGGCTTCCGGAGAAAACTGTTTTTT
TRBV10-1	TRBJ1-3	few	NA	CASQGGPGNTIYF	TGCGCCAGTCAGGGAGGGCCTGGAAACACCATATATTTT
TRBV3-1/TRBV3-2	TRBJ2-3	NA	NA	CASSYPTDTQYF	TGTGCCAGCAGCTACCCCACAGATACGCAGTATTTT
TRBV4-3	TRBJ1-6	NA	TRBD1	CASSQVAGGFDSPLHF	TGCGCCAGCAGCCAAGTGGCAGGGGGCTTTGATTCACCCCTCCACTTT